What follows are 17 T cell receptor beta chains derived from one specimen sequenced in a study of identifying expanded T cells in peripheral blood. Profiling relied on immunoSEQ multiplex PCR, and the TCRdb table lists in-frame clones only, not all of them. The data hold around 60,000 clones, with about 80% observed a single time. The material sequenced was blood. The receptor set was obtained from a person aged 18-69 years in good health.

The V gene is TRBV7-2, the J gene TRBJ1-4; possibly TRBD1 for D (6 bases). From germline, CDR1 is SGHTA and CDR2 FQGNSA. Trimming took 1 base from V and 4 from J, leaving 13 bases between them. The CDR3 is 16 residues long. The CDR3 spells CASSLETGLINEKLFF. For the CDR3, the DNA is TGTGCCAGCAGCTTAGAAACAGGGTTAATTAATGAAAAACTGTTTTTT. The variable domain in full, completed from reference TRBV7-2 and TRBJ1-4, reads GAGVSQSPSNKVTEKGKDVELRCDPISGHTALYWYRQSLGQGLEFLIYFQGNSAPDKSGLPSDRFSAERTGGSVSTLTIQRTQQEDSAVYLCASSLETGLINEKLFFGSGTQLSVL.

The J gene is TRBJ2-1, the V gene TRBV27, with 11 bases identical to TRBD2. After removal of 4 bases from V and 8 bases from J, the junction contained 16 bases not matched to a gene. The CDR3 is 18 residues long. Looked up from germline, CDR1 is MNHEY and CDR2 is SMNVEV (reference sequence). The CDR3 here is CASSSLPSSGRLRHEQFF. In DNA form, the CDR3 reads TGTGCCAGCAGTTCTCTCCCTTCTAGCGGGAGGTTAAGACATGAGCAGTTCTTC.

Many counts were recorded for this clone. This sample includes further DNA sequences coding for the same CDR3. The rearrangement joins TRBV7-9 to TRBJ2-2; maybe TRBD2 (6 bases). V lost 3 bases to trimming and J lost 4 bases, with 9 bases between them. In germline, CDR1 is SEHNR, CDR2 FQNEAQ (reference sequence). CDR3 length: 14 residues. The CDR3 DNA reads TGTGCCAGCAGCTTCGTGGGAGGCACCGGGGAGCTGTTTTTT. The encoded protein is CASSFVGGTGELFF.

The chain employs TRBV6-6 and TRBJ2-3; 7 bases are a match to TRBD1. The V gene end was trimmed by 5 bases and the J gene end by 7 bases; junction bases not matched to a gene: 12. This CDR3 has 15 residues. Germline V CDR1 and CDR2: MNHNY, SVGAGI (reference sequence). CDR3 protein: CASSQSKGAPNTQYF. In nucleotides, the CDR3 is TGTGCCAGCAGTCAATCAAAGGGGGCGCCAAATACGCAGTATTTT.

DNA of the CDR3: TGTGCCAGCAGGGAGCGGGCCTCCTACAATGAGCAGTTCTTC. This sequence encodes CASRERASYNEQFF. The J gene is TRBJ2-1, the V gene TRBV27, with D maybe TRBD2 (6 bases). Deletions cut 6 bases from V and 0 bases from J, with 9 bases between. This CDR3 region has 14 residues. Per the germline V gene, CDR1 is MNHEY and CDR2 is SMNVEV (reference sequence).

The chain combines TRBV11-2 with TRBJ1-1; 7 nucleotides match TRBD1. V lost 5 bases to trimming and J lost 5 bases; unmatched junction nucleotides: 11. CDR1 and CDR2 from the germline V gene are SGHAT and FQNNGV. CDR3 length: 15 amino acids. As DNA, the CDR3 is TGTGCCAGCAGCGCCCAGGGACAGACCGGAACTGAAGCTTTCTTT. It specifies CASSAQGQTGTEAFF.

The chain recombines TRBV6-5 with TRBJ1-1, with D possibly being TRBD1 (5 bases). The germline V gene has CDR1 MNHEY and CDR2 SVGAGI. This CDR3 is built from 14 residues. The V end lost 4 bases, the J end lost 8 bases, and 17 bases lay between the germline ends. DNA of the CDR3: TGTGCCAGCAGTTCCACGACCGGGACCCAAGAAGCTTTCTTT. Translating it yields CASSSTTGTQEAFF.

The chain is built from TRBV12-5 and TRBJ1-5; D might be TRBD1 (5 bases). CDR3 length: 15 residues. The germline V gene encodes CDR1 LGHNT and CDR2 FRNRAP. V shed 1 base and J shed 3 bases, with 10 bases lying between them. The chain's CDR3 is CASGLEVDNNQPQHF. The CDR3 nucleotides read TGTGCTAGTGGTTTGGAAGTGGACAACAATCAGCCCCAGCATTTT.

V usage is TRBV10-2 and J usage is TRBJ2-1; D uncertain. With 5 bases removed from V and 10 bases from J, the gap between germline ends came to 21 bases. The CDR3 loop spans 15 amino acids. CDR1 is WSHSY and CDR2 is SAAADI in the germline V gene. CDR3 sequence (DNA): TGCGCCAGCAGTTCATCTGCCGGCCCGGACGGCGAGCAGTTCTTC. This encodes CASSSSAGPDGEQFF.

The CDR3 region is CAWSGVDNQPQHF. CDR3 bases: TGTGCCTGGAGCGGGGTCGACAATCAGCCCCAGCATTTT. J is TRBJ1-5 and V is TRBV30; D remains ambiguous. Trimming cost V 3 bases and J 3 bases, with 9 bases left between them. The germline V gene has CDR1 GTSNPN and CDR2 SVGIG (reference sequence). The CDR3 has 13 residues.

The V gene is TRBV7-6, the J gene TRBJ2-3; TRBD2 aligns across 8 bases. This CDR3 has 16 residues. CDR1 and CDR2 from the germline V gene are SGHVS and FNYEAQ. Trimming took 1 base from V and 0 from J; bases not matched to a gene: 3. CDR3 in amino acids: CASSLEASGSTDTQYF. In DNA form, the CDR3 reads TGTGCCAGCAGCTTAGAGGCTAGCGGGAGCACAGATACGCAGTATTTT. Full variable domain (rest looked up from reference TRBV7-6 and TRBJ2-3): GAGVSQSPRYKVTKRGQDVALRCDPISGHVSLYWYRQALGQGPEFLTYFNYEAQQDKSGLPNDRFSAERPEGSISTLTIQRTEQRDSAMYRCASSLEASGSTDTQYFGPGTRLTVL.

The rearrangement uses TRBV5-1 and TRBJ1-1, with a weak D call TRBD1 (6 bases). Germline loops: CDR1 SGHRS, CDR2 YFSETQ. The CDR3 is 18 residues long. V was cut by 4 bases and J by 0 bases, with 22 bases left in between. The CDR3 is CASSRDPAGGGLNTEAFF. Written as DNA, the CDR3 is TGCGCCAGCAGCCGAGACCCCGCCGGGGGCGGGCTGAACACTGAAGCTTTCTTT.

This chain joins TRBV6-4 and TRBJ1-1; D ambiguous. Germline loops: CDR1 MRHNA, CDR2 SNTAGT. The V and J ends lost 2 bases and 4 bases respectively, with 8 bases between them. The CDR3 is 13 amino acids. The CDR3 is CASSDRFGTEAFF. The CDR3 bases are TGTGCCAGCAGTGACAGGTTCGGCACTGAAGCTTTCTTT.

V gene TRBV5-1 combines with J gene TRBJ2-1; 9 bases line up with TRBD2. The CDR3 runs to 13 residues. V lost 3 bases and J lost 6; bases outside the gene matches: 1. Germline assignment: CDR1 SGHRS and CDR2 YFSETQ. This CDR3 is CASSYSGSNEQFF. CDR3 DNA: TGCGCCAGCAGCTATAGCGGGAGCAATGAGCAGTTCTTC.

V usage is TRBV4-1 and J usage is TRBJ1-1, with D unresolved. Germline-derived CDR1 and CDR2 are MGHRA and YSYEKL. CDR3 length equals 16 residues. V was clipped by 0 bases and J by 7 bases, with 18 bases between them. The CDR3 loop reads CASSQDGQSGRDEAFF. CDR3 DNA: TGCGCCAGCAGCCAAGATGGGCAGAGCGGTAGAGATGAAGCTTTCTTT.

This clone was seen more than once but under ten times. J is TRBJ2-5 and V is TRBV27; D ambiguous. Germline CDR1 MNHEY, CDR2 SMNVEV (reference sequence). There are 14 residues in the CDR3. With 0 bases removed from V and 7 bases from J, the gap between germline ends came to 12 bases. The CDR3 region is CASSLSSRARTQYF. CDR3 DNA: TGTGCCAGCAGTTTATCGTCCCGGGCCAGGACCCAGTACTTC.

In nucleotides, the CDR3 is TGCGCCAGCAGCGCTTCGAACGGGGGATACCAGTACTTC. This sequence encodes CASSASNGGYQYF. The chain uses TRBV10-1 and TRBJ2-5, with a tentative D call TRBD2 (6 bases). The germline V gene has CDR1 WNHNN and CDR2 SYGVQD (reference sequence). Between the trimmed V and J ends, which lost 6 bases and 10 bases, there was a span of 18 bases. This CDR3 has 13 amino acids.